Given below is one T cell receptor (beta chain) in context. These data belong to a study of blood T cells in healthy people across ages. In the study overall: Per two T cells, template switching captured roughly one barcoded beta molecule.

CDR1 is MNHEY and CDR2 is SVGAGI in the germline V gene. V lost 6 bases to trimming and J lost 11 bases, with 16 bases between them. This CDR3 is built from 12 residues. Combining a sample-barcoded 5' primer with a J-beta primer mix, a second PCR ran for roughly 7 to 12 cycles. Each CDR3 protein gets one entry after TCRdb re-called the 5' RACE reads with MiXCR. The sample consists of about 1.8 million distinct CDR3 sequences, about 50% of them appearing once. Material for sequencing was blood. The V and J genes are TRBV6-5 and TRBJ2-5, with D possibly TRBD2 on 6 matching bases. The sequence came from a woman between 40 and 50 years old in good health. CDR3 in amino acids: CASRADSGEQYF. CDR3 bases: TGTGCCAGCAGAGCGGACTCGGGGGAGCAGTACTTC.